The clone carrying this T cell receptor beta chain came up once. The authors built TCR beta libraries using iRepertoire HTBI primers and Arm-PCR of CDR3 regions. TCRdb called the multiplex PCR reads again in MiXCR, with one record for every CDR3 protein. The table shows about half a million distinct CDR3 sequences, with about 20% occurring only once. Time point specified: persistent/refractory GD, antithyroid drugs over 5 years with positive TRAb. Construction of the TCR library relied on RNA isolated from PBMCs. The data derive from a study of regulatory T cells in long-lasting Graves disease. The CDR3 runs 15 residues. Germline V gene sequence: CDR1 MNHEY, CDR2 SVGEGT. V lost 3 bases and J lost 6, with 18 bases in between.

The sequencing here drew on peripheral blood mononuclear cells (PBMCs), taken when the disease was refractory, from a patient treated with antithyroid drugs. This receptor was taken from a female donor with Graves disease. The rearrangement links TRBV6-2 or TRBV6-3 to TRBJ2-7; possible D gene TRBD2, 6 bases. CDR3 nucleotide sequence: TGTGCCAGCAGTTATTTTAGGGGAGGACGTGGCGAGCAGTACTTC. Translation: CASSYFRGGRGEQYF.